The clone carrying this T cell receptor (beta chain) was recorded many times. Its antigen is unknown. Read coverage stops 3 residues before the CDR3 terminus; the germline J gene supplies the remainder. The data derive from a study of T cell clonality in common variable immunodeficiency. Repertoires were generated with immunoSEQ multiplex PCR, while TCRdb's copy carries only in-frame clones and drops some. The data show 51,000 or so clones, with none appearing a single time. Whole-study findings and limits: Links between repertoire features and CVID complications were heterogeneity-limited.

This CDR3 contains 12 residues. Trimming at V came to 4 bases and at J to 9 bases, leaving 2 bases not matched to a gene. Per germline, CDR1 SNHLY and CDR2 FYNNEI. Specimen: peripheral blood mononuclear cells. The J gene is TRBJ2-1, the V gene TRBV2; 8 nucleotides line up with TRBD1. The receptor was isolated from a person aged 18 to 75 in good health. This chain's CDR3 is CASSVTGGEQFF. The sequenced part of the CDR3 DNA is TGTGCCAGCAGTGTAACAGGGGGTGAG.